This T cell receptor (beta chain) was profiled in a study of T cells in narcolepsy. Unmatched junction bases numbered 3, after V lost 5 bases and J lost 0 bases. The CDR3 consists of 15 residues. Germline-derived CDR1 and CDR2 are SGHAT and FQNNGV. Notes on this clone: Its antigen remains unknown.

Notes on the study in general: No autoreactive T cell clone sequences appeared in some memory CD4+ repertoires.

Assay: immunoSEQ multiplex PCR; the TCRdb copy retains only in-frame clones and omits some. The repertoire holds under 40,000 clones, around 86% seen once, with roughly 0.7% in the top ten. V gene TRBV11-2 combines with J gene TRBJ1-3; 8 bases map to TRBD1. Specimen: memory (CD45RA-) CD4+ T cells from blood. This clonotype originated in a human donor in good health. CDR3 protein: CASSPTGVSGNTIYF. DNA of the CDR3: TGTGCCAGCAGCCCGACAGGGGTCTCTGGAAACACCATATATTTT.